This T cell receptor (beta chain) is from a study of OX40 agonist ivuxolimab in advanced cancers. The overall study: Patients received ivuxolimab, an agonistic anti-OX40 (CD134) antibody. Enrolled patients in dose escalation had cancers that were hepatocellular carcinoma, melanoma, renal cell or head and neck cancer. From 23 to 79 years was the age range, with a mean of roughly 64 years, and over 80% were male.

Study-wide results and caveats: Certain nonresponding patients likewise had low normalized T-cell clonal expansion.

The table came from immunoSEQ multiplex PCR; TCRdb's copy has only in-frame clones and leaves some out. In the table there are some 46,000 clones, around 89% of which are singletons. The junction had 6 bases not matched to a gene; V was cut back by 4 bases and J by 4 bases. Germline loops: CDR1 LGHNA, CDR2 YSLEER. The CDR3 extends over 15 amino acids. To note about this clone: Antigen: not known.

The input for sequencing was CD4+ or CD8+ T cells sorted from blood, taken in a trial of the OX40 agonist ivuxolimab. The receptor's source is an adult with an advanced solid tumor such as melanoma, head and neck, liver or kidney cancer. The rearrangement uses TRBV4-3 and TRBJ2-1, with 8 bases that match TRBD1. CDR3 loop: CASSPPGGGYNEQFF. For the CDR3, the DNA is TGCGCCAGCAGCCCACCAGGGGGCGGATACAATGAGCAGTTCTTC.